Listed below are T cell receptor beta chains from one sample, sequenced in a study of Graves' ophthalmopathy and Graves' hyperthyroidism. Each CDR3 protein gets one entry after TCRdb re-called the multiplex PCR reads with MiXCR. Found here are around 590,000 distinct CDR3 sequences, about 40% of them singletons; the top ten hold around 4.6%. The sample taken for sequencing was peripheral blood or thyroid tissue (not recorded which). The receptors stem from an adult man with Graves' hyperthyroidism. Both conserved end residues are part of each CDR3. A D gene is named only where the DNA matches it firmly. Some rows mark clone size as missing; the rest say once, few, many or name a class of expanded clone.

many,.,TRBJ1-5,TRBV20-1,CSARKGGGGSPQHF,TGCAGTGCTAGGAAGGGGGGTGGGGGATCACCCCAGCATTTT
many,.,TRBJ1-4,TRBV7-2,CASSGFLDEKLFF,TGTGCCAGCAGCGGGTTTTTGGATGAAAAACTGTTTTTT
.,.,TRBJ1-2,TRBV7-2,CASSLVVGSDGYTF,TGTGCCAGCAGCTTAGTAGTAGGGTCGGATGGCTACACCTTC
many,TRBD2,TRBJ2-7,TRBV20-1,CSARGRRSGNSYEQYF,TGCAGTGCTAGAGGTAGGAGGAGCGGGAACTCCTACGAGCAGTACTTC
many,.,TRBJ1-4,TRBV2,CASSVRSRTAATNEKLFF,TGTGCCAGCAGTGTCAGGTCGAGGACAGCTGCAACTAATGAAAAACTGTTTTTT
few,TRBD1,TRBJ2-6,TRBV12-3/TRBV12-4,CASSHFGTESYSGANVLTF,TGTGCCAGCAGTCACTTCGGGACAGAAAGTTACTCTGGGGCCAACGTCCTGACTTTC
many,TRBD1,TRBJ2-5,TRBV29-1,CSVQPGTGERETQYF,TGCAGCGTTCAACCCGGGACAGGGGAGCGAGAGACCCAGTACTTC
.,.,TRBJ1-4,TRBV25-1,CASSERRGGNEKLFF,TGTGCCAGCAGTGAGCGAAGGGGAGGGAATGAAAAACTGTTTTTT
many,.,TRBJ1-2,TRBV28,CASSLKGWFGYTF,TGTGCCAGCAGCCTAAAGGGCTGGTTCGGCTACACCTTC
few,.,TRBJ1-2,TRBV5-6,CASSLDISRVIDEDGYTF,TGTGCCAGCAGCCTTGATATCTCCCGGGTGATCGACGAGGATGGCTACACCTTC
.,TRBD1,TRBJ1-1,TRBV29-1,CSVPRQGGVGGRNTEAFF,TGCAGCGTTCCACGACAGGGTGGAGTAGGTGGCAGGAACACTGAAGCTTTCTTT
.,.,TRBJ2-2,TRBV19,CASSILLSNTGELFF,TGTGCCAGTAGTATCCTACTTTCGAACACCGGGGAGCTGTTTTTT
many,.,TRBJ1-1,TRBV25-1,CASSETVRGAEAFF,TGTGCCAGCAGTGAGACAGTCCGGGGGGCTGAAGCTTTCTTT
few,.,TRBJ2-7,TRBV12-3/TRBV12-4,CASTTNPYEQYF,TGTGCCAGCACCACAAACCCTTACGAGCAGTACTTC
once,TRBD2,TRBJ2-5,TRBV15,CATSSVTSGTQETQYF,TGTGCCACCAGCAGTGTGACTAGCGGGACTCAAGAGACCCAGTACTTC
many,TRBD1,TRBJ1-4,TRBV12-3/TRBV12-4,CASSLVTGVSEKLFF,TGTGCCAGCAGTTTAGTGACAGGGGTGTCCGAAAAACTGTTTTTT
few,.,TRBJ1-4,TRBV15,CATSRNTGPNEKLFF,TGTGCCACCAGCAGAAATACCGGGCCTAATGAAAAACTGTTTTTT
.,.,TRBJ2-3,TRBV9,CASSVGGRLSTDTQYF,TGTGCCAGCAGCGTAGGAGGGCGGCTGAGCACAGATACGCAGTATTTT
many,.,TRBJ2-5,TRBV7-9,CASSPRDTPREETQYF,TGTGCCAGCAGCCCCCGGGACACTCCTAGGGAAGAGACCCAGTACTTC
few,.,TRBJ1-1,TRBV27,CASSLSLAITNTEAFF,TGTGCCAGCAGTTTATCGTTAGCGATAACGAACACTGAAGCTTTCTTT
.,TRBD1,TRBJ2-7,TRBV4-2,CASSHRQGLIHEQYF,TGTGCCAGCAGCCACCGACAGGGCCTAATTCACGAGCAGTACTTC
.,.,TRBJ2-7,TRBV2,CASSPRGTSYEQYF,TGTGCCAGCAGCCCACGGGGGACCTCCTACGAGCAGTACTTC
.,TRBD1,TRBJ1-2,TRBV12-3/TRBV12-4,CPSSRRTGTNYGYTF,TGTCCCAGCAGCCGAAGGACAGGGACGAACTATGGCTACACCTTC
many,TRBD2,TRBJ2-5,TRBV20-1,CSARRTSVYQETQYF,TGCAGTGCTAGAAGGACTAGCGTGTACCAAGAGACCCAGTACTTC
.,.,TRBJ1-1,TRBV5-4,CASSPNRQGAFF,TGTGCCAGCAGCCCAAACAGGCAGGGGGCTTTCTTT
.,TRBD1,TRBJ1-6,TRBV25-1,CASSSDRGVSPLHF,TGTGCTAGCAGCTCGGACAGGGGGGTTTCACCCCTCCACTTT
.,TRBD1,TRBJ2-5,TRBV20-1,CSATTGGAEVKETQYF,TGCAGTGCTACGACAGGGGGAGCGGAGGTTAAAGAGACCCAGTACTTC
.,.,TRBJ1-4,TRBV15,CATSREIPGEKLFF,TGTGCCACCAGCAGAGAGATTCCTGGGGAAAAACTGTTTTTT
many,.,TRBJ2-7,TRBV28,CASTLEEGVYEQYF,TGTGCCAGCACCCTGGAGGAGGGAGTCTACGAGCAGTACTTC
.,.,TRBJ2-7,TRBV10-3,CAISDAGPRAYEQYF,TGTGCCATCAGTGATGCTGGGCCACGCGCTTACGAGCAGTACTTC
.,.,TRBJ2-3,TRBV7-9,CASSLTPIGTDTQYF,TGTGCCAGCAGCCTCACACCGATCGGCACAGATACGCAGTATTTT
.,TRBD2,TRBJ2-3,TRBV5-1,CASGPIAGVDTQYF,TGCGCCAGCGGACCCATAGCGGGAGTGGATACGCAGTATTTT
many,.,TRBJ2-7,TRBV12-3/TRBV12-4,CASSAGQPYEQYF,TGTGCCAGCAGTGCCGGACAGCCCTACGAGCAGTACTTC
many,.,TRBJ2-5,TRBV5-6,CASSLGPQGRTQYF,TGTGCCAGCAGCTTGGGGCCACAGGGCAGGACCCAGTACTTC
.,TRBD1,TRBJ1-1,TRBV10-3,CATSGTGWDTEAFF,TGTGCCACGTCCGGGACAGGGTGGGACACTGAAGCTTTCTTT
once,.,TRBJ1-3,TRBV2,CASSPRDIGNTIYF,TGTGCCAGCTCACCCAGGGACATCGGAAACACCATATATTTT
many,.,TRBJ2-2,TRBV12-3/TRBV12-4,CASTFRFGTPNTGELFF,TGTGCCAGCACCTTCCGGTTTGGGACACCGAACACCGGGGAGCTGTTTTTT
.,.,TRBJ1-1,TRBV29-1,CSSQEDLNTEAFF,TGCAGCAGCCAAGAGGATTTGAACACTGAAGCTTTCTTT
.,TRBD2,TRBJ2-7,TRBV7-2,CASSSGLAPNEQYF,TGTGCCAGCAGCTCTGGACTAGCCCCCAATGAGCAGTACTTC
.,.,TRBJ1-2,TRBV29-1,CSFGDSSSYGYTF,TGCAGCTTTGGCGACAGCTCTTCATATGGCTACACCTTC
.,TRBD1,TRBJ2-7,TRBV7-9,CASSQPGQASYEQYF,TGTGCCAGCAGCCAACCGGGACAGGCCTCCTACGAGCAGTACTTC
many,.,TRBJ2-7,TRBV29-1,CSVGKGGSYEQYF,TGCAGCGTTGGCAAGGGGGGGAGCTACGAGCAGTACTTC
.,.,TRBJ2-3,TRBV7-8,CASGWDSTDTQYF,TGTGCCAGCGGGTGGGACAGCACAGATACGCAGTATTTT
many,TRBD1,TRBJ1-5,TRBV9,CASSEDRSNQPQHF,TGTGCCAGCAGCGAGGACAGGAGCAATCAGCCCCAGCATTTT